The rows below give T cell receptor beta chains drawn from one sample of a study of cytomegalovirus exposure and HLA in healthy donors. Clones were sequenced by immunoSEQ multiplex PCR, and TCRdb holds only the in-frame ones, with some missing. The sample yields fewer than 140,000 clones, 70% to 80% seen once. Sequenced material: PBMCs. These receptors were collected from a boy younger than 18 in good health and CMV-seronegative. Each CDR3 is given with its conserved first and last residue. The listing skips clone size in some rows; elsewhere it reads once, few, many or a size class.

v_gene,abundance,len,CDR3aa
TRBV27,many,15,CASSWGQPLFYEQYF
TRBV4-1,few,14,CASSQTGIHTEAFF
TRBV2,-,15,CASRKDSVGTGELFF
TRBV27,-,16,CASSSLAESSYNEQFF
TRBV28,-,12,CASSFLYDGQYF
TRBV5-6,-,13,CASRQGQGVQAFF
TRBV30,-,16,CAWSHRLTANTGELFF
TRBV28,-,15,CASSFGHEVIYGYTF
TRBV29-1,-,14,CSVVAGGGSNEQFF
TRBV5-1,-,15,CASSLGQGITGELFF
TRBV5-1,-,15,CASSTLGTGGTEAFF
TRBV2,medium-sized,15,CASSGQGTSNQPQHF
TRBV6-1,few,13,CASREQGAYEAFF
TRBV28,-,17,CASKLFVGTGGRSPLHF
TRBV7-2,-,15,CASSLFGVPGLEAFF
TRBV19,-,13,CAIQGAKTGELFF
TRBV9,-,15,CASSQGLARTDTQYF
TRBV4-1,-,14,CASSQDPQAYEQYF
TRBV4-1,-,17,CASTIGGDRGNTGELFF
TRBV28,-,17,CASSWGARLLSGNTIYF
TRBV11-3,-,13,CASSLGSGETQYF
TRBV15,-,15,CATWGLAGLYNEQFF
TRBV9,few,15,CASSVGDRELETQYF
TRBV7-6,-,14,CASSSLAGSDTQYF
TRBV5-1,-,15,CASSDLTGSGNTIYF
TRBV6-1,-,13,CASSTGAKNIQYF
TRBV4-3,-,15,CASSQEGSGYETQYF
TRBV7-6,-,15,CASSLLDSSGNTIYF
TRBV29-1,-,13,CSGRTGTTDTQYF
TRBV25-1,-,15,CASSDFRATNEKLFF
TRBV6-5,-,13,CASRQGPTDTQYF
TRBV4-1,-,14,CASSQEPGRNEQFF
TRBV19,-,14,CASRGVQGNQPQHF